A selection of T cell receptor beta chains follows, all from one sample in a study of T cells in Graves' hyperthyroidism and ophthalmopathy. One entry per CDR3 protein, called by TCRdb with MiXCR from the multiplex PCR reads. The sample shows 550,000 to 650,000 distinct CDR3 sequences, approximately 15% of them seen only once. Sequencing was performed on blood. Every receptor here comes from a woman aged 35 to 49 with Graves' hyperthyroidism. The CDR3 runs from the conserved cysteine through the conserved F or W. Fields, in order: clone size, V gene, D gene, J gene, CDR3 protein, CDR3 DNA. The D gene is left open where the match is weak. The size entry is marked missing in some rows and otherwise reads once, few, many or a size class.

-	TRBV7-9	-	TRBJ1-4	CASSPHLGGEKLFF	TGTGCCAGCAGCCCACACCTGGGGGGTGAAAAACTGTTTTTT
few	TRBV3-1	-	TRBJ2-7	CASSQTGAGYEQYF	TGTGCCAGCAGCCAGACGGGTGCGGGATACGAGCAGTACTTC
few	TRBV5-6	-	TRBJ2-1	CASSAVGPLWNEQFF	TGTGCCAGCAGCGCAGTAGGGCCTTTATGGAATGAGCAGTTCTTC
many	TRBV28	TRBD1	TRBJ1-2	CASRPGQAYGYTF	TGTGCCAGCAGACCCGGACAGGCCTATGGCTACACCTTC
-	TRBV9	-	TRBJ1-3	CASSANRDGGNTIYF	TGTGCCAGCAGCGCGAACCGGGACGGAGGAAACACCATATATTTT
few	TRBV6-2/TRBV6-3	-	TRBJ2-7	CASSYPDRPYEQYF	TGTGCCAGCAGTTATCCTGACAGGCCCTACGAGCAGTACTTC
many	TRBV27	TRBD2	TRBJ2-5	CASSSYGLAGEVGTQYF	TGTGCCAGCAGTTCTTACGGACTAGCGGGAGAAGTGGGGACCCAGTACTTC
-	TRBV20-1	-	TRBJ2-7	CSACEGAYEQYF	TGCAGTGCCTGTGAGGGGGCCTACGAGCAGTACTTC
many	TRBV27	-	TRBJ2-7	CASSLKGYSYEQYF	TGTGCCAGCAGTTTAAAGGGGTACTCCTACGAGCAGTACTTC
many	TRBV11-3	-	TRBJ2-5	CASSLSWERPQETQYF	TGTGCCAGCAGCTTAAGTTGGGAGCGGCCCCAAGAGACCCAGTACTTC
many	TRBV29-1	TRBD1	TRBJ2-5	CSVRDRGAVETQYF	TGCAGCGTTCGGGACAGGGGCGCAGTAGAGACCCAGTACTTC
few	TRBV12-3/TRBV12-4	-	TRBJ2-1	CASSLIGSHEQFF	TGTGCCAGCAGTTTAATTGGTAGCCATGAGCAGTTCTTC
-	TRBV7-8	TRBD1	TRBJ1-3	CASSPTGFAGNTIYF	TGTGCCAGCAGCCCGACAGGGTTCGCGGGAAACACCATATATTTT
many	TRBV6-2/TRBV6-3	-	TRBJ2-1	CASRNSGGGSYNEQFF	TGTGCCAGCAGAAATAGCGGAGGAGGCTCCTACAATGAGCAGTTCTTC
many	TRBV20-1	TRBD2	TRBJ2-1	CSAAPHAGTSRFDEQFF	TGCAGTGCCGCCCCCCACGCCGGGACTAGTCGTTTTGATGAGCAGTTCTTC
many	TRBV7-9	-	TRBJ2-2	CASSFMSVTGELFF	TGTGCCAGCAGCTTTATGTCGGTCACCGGGGAGCTGTTTTTT
-	TRBV7-3	-	TRBJ2-1	CASSRPGHNGQFF	TGTGCCAGCAGCCGTCCGGGCCACAATGGGCAGTTCTTC
many	TRBV6-1	TRBD1	TRBJ2-1	CASSSDRGHSYNEQFF	TGTGCCAGCAGTTCGGACAGGGGGCACTCCTACAATGAGCAGTTCTTC
many	TRBV3-1	TRBD2	TRBJ2-2	CASSPSLAGGPSTGELFF	TGTGCCAGCAGCCCGTCTCTAGCGGGAGGGCCTAGCACCGGGGAGCTGTTTTTT
many	TRBV29-1	-	TRBJ2-3	CSVEDRAASTDTQYF	TGCAGCGTTGAAGACAGGGCCGCAAGCACAGATACGCAGTATTTT
many	TRBV2	TRBD2	TRBJ2-1	CASSRRPAGGPDEQFF	TGTGCCAGCAGTCGCCGACCAGCGGGAGGGCCCGATGAGCAGTTCTTC
many	TRBV19	TRBD2	TRBJ2-1	CASSSPSGEPTYNEQFF	TGTGCCAGTAGTTCGCCTAGCGGAGAACCCACCTACAATGAGCAGTTCTTC
-	TRBV7-2	TRBD1	TRBJ1-1	CASSLGGRRTEAFF	TGTGCCAGCAGCCTAGGGGGCAGGCGGACTGAAGCTTTCTTT
many	TRBV12-3/TRBV12-4	-	TRBJ2-3	CASSEAGADTQYF	TGTGCCAGCAGTGAAGCAGGCGCAGATACGCAGTATTTT
-	TRBV4-2	-	TRBJ1-1	CASSQDEWTEAFF	TGTGCCAGCAGCCAAGATGAATGGACTGAAGCTTTCTTT
many	TRBV29-1	-	TRBJ2-7	CSVDVADGVKQYF	TGCAGCGTTGATGTCGCAGATGGGGTGAAGCAGTACTTC
many	TRBV12-3/TRBV12-4	TRBD1	TRBJ1-5	CASSPWDRGYSNQPQHF	TGTGCCAGCAGTCCCTGGGACAGGGGTTATAGCAATCAGCCCCAGCATTTT
many	TRBV5-1	-	TRBJ2-3	CASSSGNLAGTDTQYF	TGCGCCAGCAGCTCGGGAAACTTAGCGGGCACAGATACGCAGTATTTT
-	TRBV15	-	TRBJ2-7	CATSRRGSEQYF	TGTGCCACCAGCAGAAGGGGCTCCGAGCAGTACTTC
-	TRBV7-8	-	TRBJ1-5	CASSNPGQPQHF	TGTGCCAGCAGTAACCCGGGCCAGCCCCAGCATTTT
-	TRBV6-2/TRBV6-3	TRBD2	TRBJ2-2	CASSGLAGYTGELFF	TGTGCCAGCAGTGGGCTAGCGGGATATACCGGGGAGCTGTTTTTT